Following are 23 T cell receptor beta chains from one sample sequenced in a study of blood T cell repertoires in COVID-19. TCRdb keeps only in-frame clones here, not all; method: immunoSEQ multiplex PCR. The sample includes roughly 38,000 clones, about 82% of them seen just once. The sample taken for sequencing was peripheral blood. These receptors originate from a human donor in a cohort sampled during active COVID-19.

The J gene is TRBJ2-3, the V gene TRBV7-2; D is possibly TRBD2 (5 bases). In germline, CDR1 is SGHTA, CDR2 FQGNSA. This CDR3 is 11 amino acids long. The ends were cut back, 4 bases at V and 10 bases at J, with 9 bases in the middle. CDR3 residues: CASSSIGAQYF. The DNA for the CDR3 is TGTGCCAGCAGCTCAATCGGGGCGCAGTATTTT.

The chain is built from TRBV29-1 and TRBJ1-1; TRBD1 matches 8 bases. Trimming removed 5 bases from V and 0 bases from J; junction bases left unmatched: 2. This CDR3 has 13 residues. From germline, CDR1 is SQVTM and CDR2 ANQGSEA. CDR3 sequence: CSVPRGLNTEAFF. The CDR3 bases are TGCAGCGTTCCCAGGGGGCTGAACACTGAAGCTTTCTTT. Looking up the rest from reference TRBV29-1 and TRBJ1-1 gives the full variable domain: SAVISQKPSRDICQRGTSLTIQCQVDSQVTMMFWYRQQPGQSLTLIATANQGSEATYESGFVIDKFPISRPNLTFSTLTVSNMSPEDSSIYLCSVPRGLNTEAFFGQGTRLTVV.

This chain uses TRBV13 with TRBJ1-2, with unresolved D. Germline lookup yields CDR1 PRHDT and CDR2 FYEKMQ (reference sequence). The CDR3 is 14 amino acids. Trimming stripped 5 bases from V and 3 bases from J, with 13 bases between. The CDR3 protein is CASSNPRADYGYTF. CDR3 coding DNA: TGTGCCAGCAGCAATCCGAGAGCGGACTATGGCTACACCTTC.

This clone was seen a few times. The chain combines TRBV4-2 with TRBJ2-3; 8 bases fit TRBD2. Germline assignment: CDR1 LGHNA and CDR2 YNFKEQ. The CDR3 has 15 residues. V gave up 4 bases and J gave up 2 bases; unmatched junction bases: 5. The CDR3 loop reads CASSLSGGHTDTQYF. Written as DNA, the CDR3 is TGTGCCAGCAGCCTAAGCGGGGGACACACAGATACGCAGTATTTT.

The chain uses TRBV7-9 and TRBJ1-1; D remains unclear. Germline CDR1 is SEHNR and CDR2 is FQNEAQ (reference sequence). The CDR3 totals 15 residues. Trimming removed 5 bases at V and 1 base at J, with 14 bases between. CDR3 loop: CASSPVRQTNTEAFF. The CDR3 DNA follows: TGTGCCAGCAGCCCCGTCAGGCAGACGAACACTGAAGCTTTCTTT.

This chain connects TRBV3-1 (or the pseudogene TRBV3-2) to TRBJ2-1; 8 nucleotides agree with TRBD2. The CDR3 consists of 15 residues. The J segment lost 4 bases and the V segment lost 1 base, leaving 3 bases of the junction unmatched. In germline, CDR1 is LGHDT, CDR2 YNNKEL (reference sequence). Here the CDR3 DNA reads TGTGCCAGCAGCCAAGCCAGCGGGGGATACAATGAGCAGTTCTTC. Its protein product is CASSQASGGYNEQFF.

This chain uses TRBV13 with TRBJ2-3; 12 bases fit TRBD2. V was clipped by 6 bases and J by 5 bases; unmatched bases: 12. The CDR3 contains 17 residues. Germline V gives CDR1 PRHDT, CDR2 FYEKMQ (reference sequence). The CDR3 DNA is TGTGCCAGCAGAGGTGCAGCTAGCGGGGGGGCCAGAGATACGCAGTATTTT. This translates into CASRGAASGGARDTQYF.

The CDR3 DNA reads TGTGCCAGCAGCTTACAGGATGAGCAGTTCTTC. This encodes CASSLQDEQFF. The V call is TRBV11-2, the J call TRBJ2-1; unclear D gene. The CDR3 loop spans 11 amino acids. CDR1 and CDR2 from the germline V gene are SGHAT and FQNNGV. Trimming took off 2 bases at V and 8 bases at J, with 4 bases between the two ends.

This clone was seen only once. The CDR3 bases are TGTGCCAGCAGCTTAGGAGGGCGGGATGGCTACACCTTC. Encoded protein: CASSLGGRDGYTF. The chain couples TRBV7-3 to TRBJ1-2; D unclear. This CDR3 is built from 13 residues. With 2 bases removed from V and 6 bases from J, the gap between germline ends came to 10 bases. Germline V gene sequence: CDR1 SGHTA, CDR2 FQGTGA. Full variable domain (rest looked up from reference TRBV7-3 and TRBJ1-2): GAGVSQTPSNKVTEKGKYVELRCDPISGHTALYWYRQSLGQGPEFLIYFQGTGAADDSGLPNDRFFAVRPEGSVSTLKIQRTERGDSAVYLCASSLGGRDGYTFGSGTRLTVV.

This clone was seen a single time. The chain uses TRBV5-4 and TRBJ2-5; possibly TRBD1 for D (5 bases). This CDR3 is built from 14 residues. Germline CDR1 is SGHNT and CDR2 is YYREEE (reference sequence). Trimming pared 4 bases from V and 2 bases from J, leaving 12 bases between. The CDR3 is CASSIRVKQETQYF. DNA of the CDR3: TGTGCCAGCAGCATCAGGGTTAAACAAGAGACCCAGTACTTC.

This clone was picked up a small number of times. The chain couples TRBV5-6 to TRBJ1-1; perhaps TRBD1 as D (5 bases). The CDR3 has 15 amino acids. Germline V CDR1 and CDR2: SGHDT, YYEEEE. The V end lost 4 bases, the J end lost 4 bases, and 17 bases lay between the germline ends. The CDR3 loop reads CASSTLDTPSTEAFF. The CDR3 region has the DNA TGTGCCAGCAGCACCTTGGACACCCCTAGCACTGAAGCTTTCTTT.

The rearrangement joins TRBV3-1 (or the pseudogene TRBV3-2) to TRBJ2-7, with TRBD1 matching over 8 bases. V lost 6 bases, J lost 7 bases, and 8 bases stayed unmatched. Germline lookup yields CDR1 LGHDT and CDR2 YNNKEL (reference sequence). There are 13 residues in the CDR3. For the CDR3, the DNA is TGTGCCAGCAGACTCGGACAGGGATTAGAGCAGTACTTC. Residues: CASRLGQGLEQYF.

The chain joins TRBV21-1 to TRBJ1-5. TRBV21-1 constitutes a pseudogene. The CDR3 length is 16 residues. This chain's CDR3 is CASSKEGSDSNQPQHF. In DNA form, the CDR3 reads TGTGCCAGCAGCAAAGAAGGGAGCGATAGCAATCAGCCCCAGCATTTT.

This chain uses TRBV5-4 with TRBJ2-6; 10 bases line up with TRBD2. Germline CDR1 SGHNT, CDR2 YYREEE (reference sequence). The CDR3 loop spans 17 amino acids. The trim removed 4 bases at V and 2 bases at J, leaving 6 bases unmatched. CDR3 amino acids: CASSGRSGGAGANVLTF. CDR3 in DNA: TGTGCCAGCAGCGGGAGGAGCGGGGGGGCTGGGGCCAACGTCCTGACTTTC.

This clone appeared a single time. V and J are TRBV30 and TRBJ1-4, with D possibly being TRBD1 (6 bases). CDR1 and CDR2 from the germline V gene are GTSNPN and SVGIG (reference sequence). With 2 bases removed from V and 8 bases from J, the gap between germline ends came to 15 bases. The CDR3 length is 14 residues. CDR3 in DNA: TGTGCCTGGAGTACCGGGACATGGAGGGAAAAACTGTTTTTT. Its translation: CAWSTGTWREKLFF.

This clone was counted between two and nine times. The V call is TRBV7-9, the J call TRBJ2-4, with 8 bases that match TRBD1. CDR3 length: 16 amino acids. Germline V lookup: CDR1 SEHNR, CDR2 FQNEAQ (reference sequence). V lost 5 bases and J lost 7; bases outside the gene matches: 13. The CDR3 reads CASSTADRGGRNIQYF. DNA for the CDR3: TGTGCCAGCAGCACCGCAGACAGGGGTGGGAGGAACATTCAGTACTTC.

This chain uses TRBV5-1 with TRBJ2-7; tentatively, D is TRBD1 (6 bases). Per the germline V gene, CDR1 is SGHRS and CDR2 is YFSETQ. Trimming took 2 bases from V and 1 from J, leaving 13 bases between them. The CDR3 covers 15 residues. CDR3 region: CASSFLQGSSYEQYF. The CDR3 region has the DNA TGCGCCAGCAGCTTCTTACAGGGTAGTTCCTACGAGCAGTACTTC.

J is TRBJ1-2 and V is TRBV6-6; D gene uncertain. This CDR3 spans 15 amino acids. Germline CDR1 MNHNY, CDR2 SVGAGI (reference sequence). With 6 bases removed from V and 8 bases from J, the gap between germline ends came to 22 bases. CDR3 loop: CASSRAAGPSGGYTF. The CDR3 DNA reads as TGTGCCAGCAGCCGCGCTGCGGGCCCCAGCGGGGGCTACACCTTC.

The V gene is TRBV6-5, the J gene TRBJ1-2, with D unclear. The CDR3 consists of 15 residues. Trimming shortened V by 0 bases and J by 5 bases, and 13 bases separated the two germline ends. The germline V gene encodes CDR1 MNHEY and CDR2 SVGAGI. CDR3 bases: TGTGCCAGCAGTTACTCGGGCCAGCCGGTGTATGGCTACACCTTC. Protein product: CASSYSGQPVYGYTF.

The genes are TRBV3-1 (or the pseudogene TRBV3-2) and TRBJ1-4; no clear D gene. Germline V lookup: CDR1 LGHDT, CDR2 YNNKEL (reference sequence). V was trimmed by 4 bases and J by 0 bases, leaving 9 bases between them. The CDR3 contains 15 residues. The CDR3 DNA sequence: TGTGCCAGCAGCCTTCACAGTCCAACTAATGAAAAACTGTTTTTT. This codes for CASSLHSPTNEKLFF.

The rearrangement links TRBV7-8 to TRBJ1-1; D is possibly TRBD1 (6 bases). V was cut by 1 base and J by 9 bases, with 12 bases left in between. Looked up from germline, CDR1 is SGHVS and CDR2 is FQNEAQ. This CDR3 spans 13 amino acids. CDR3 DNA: TGTGCCAGCAGCTTAGGGGAGCAGGGGAAAGCTTTCTTT. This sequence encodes CASSLGEQGKAFF.

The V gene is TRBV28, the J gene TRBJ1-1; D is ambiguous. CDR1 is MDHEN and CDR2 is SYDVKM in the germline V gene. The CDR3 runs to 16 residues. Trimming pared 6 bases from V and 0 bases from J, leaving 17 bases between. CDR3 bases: TGTGCCAGCAGAAACCCGGGTGAGAACATGAACACTGAAGCTTTCTTT. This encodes CASRNPGENMNTEAFF.

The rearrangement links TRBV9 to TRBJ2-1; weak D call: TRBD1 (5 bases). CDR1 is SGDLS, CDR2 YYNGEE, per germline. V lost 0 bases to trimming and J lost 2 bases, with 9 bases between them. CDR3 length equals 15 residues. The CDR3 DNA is TGTGCCAGCAGCGTAGCAGGGCTAACCTACAATGAGCAGTTCTTC. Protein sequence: CASSVAGLTYNEQFF.